The subject of this entry is one TCR beta chain. The antigen is unknown. A read error may explain this, as a much larger clone is one base away. Extraction of RNA together with DNA used about 18-30 mg of unsorted bulk tissue. With around 500 ng total RNA as template and a constant-region primer, TCR beta cDNA was made. What produced the TCR beta libraries was three nested multiplex PCR rounds using slightly modified ARM-PCR. Investigators reported that the first two PCR rounds, at 10 to 11 cycles each, used TRBV1-TRBV30 forward primers with a C-beta reverse primer. TCRdb redid the calling of the multiplex PCR reads with MiXCR, one entry per CDR3 protein. The table includes approximately 190,000 distinct CDR3 sequences, about 85% detected once. Germline V gene sequence: CDR1 SGHRS, CDR2 YFSETQ. The ends were cut back, 4 bases at V and 3 bases at J, with 13 bases in the middle. This CDR3 comprises 14 residues.

The source of the sample is a study of tumor-infiltrating lymphocytes in primary liver carcinoma. Whole-study context: With diameters of about 4 to 11 cm, tumors were stage T1-T3 N0M0. Whole-study results and caveats: Among top clones, only about 7-25% appeared in all five tumor regions.

This chain connects TRBV5-1 to TRBJ1-1, with a tentative D call TRBD1 (5 bases). The source material was tumor tissue from primary liver carcinoma. The sequence was collected from a man aged 35-49 years with primary liver carcinoma and hepatitis B virus infection. The CDR3 coding sequence is TGCGCCAGCAGCACCGCGGGGCGTTACACTGAAGCTTTCTTT. This sequence encodes CASSTAGRYTEAFF.